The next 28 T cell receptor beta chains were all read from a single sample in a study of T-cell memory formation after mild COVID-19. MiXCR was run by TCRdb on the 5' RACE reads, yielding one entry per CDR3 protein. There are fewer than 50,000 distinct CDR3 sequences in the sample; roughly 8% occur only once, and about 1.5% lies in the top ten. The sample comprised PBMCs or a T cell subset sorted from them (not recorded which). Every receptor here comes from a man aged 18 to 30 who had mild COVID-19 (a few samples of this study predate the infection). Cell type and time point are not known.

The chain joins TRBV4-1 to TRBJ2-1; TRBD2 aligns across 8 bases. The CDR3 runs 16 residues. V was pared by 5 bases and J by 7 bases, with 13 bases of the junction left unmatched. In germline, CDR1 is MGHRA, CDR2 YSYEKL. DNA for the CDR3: TGCGCCAGCAGCAACGGGGGGGCCTTACCTGGGAATGAGCAGTTCTTC. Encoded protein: CASSNGGALPGNEQFF.

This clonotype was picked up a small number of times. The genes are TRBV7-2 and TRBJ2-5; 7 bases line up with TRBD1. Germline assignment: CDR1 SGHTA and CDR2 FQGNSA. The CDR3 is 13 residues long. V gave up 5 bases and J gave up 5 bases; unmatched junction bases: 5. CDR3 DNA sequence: TGTGCCAGCAGCCCGACAGGGTCGGAGACCCAGTACTTC. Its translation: CASSPTGSETQYF.

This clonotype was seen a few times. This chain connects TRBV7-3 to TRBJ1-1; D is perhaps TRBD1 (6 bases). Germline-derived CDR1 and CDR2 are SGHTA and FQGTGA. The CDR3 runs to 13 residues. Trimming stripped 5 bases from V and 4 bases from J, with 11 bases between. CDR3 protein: CASSTGSGTEAFF. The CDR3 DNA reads TGTGCCAGCAGCACAGGGTCTGGCACTGAAGCTTTCTTT.

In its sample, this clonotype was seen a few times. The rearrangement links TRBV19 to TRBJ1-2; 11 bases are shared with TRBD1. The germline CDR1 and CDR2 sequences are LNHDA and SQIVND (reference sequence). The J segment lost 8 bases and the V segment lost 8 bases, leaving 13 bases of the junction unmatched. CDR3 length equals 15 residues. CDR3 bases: TGTGCCAGTTACCGGGACAGGGGGTACTCCCGCGGCTACACCTTC. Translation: CASYRDRGYSRGYTF. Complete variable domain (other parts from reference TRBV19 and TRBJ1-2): DGGITQSPKYLFRKEGQNVTLSCEQNLNHDAMYWYRQDPGQGLRLIYYSQIVNDFQKGDIAEGYSVSREKKESFPLTVTSAQKNPTAFYLCASYRDRGYSRGYTFGSGTRLTVV.

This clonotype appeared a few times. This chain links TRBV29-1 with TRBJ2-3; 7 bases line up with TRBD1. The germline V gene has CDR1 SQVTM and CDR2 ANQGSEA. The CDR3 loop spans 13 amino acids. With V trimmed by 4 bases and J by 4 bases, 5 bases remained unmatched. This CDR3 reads CSVGRDSADTQYF. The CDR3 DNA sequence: TGCAGCGTTGGACGGGACAGTGCAGATACGCAGTATTTT.

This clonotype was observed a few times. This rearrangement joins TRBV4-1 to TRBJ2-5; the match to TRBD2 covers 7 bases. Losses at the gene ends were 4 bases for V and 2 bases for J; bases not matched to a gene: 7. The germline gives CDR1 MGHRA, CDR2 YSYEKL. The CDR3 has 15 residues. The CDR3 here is CASSRRQRGQETQYF. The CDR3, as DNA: TGCGCCAGCAGCCGCCGCCAGCGGGGTCAAGAGACCCAGTACTTC.

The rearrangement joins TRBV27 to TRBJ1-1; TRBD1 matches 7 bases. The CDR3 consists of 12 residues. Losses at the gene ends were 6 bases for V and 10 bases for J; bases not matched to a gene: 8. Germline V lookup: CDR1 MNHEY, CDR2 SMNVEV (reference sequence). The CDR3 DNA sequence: TGTGCCAGCAGCGAAGGGGGCTTGGGAGCTTTCTTT. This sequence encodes CASSEGGLGAFF.

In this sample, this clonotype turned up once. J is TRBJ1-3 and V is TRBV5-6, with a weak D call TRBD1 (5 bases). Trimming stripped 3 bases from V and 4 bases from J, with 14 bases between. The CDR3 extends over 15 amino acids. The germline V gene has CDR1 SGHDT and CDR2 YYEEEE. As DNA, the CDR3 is TGTGCCAGCAGCTCAGTAGGGGCGCGAGGAAACACCATATATTTT. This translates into CASSSVGARGNTIYF.

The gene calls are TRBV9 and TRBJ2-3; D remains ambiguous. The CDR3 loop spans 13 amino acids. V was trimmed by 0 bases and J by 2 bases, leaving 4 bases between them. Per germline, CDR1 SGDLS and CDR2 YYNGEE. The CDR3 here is CASSVVNTDTQYF. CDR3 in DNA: TGTGCCAGCAGCGTAGTCAACACAGATACGCAGTATTTT.

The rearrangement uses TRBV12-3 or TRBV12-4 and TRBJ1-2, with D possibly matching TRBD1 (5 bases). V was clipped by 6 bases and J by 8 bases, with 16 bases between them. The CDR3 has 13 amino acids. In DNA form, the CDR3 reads TGTGCCAGCAGCCGTGACAGTCTCCGGGGCTACACCTTC. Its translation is CASSRDSLRGYTF.

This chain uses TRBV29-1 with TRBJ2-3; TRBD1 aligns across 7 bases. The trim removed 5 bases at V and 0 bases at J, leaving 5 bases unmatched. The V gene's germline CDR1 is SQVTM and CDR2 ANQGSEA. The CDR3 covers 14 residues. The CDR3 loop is CSVKTGPSTDTQYF. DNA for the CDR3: TGCAGCGTTAAGACAGGGCCCAGCACAGATACGCAGTATTTT.

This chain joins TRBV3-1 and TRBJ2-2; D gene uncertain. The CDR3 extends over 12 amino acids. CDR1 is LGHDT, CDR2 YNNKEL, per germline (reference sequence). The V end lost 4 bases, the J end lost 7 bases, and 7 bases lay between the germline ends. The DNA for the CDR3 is TGTGCCAGCAGCCGAGCAAACGGGGAGCTGTTTTTT. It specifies CASSRANGELFF.

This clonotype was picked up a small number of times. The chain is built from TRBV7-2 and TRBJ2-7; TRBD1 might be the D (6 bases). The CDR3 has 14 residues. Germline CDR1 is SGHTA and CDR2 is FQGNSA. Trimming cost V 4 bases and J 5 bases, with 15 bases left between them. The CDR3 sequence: CASSSGQSWDEQYF. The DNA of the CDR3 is TGTGCCAGCAGCTCAGGACAGAGCTGGGACGAGCAGTACTTC.

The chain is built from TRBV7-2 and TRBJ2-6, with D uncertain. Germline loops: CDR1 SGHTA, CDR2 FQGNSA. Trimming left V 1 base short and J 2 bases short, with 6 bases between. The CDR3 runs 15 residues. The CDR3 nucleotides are TGTGCCAGCAGCTTAGAAGCTCCTGGGGCCAACGTCCTGACTTTC. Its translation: CASSLEAPGANVLTF.

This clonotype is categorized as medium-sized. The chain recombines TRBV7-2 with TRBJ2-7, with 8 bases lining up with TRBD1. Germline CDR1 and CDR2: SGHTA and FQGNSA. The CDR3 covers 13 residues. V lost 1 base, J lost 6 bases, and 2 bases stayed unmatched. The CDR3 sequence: CASSLGTGGEQYV. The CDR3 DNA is TGTGCCAGCAGCTTAGGAACAGGGGGCGAGCAGTACGTC.

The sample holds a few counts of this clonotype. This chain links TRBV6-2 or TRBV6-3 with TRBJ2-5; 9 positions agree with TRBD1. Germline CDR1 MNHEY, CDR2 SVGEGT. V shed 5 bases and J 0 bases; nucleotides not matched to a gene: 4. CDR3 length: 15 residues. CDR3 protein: CASSRGDRDQETQYF. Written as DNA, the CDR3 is TGTGCCAGCAGTCGGGGGGACAGGGACCAAGAGACCCAGTACTTC.

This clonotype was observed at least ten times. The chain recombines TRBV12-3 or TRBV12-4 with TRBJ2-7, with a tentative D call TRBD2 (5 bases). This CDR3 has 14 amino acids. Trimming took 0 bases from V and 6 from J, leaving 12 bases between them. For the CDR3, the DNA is TGTGCCAGCAGTTTAGCGGGAGCGGCGGGCGAGCAGTACTTC. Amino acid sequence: CASSLAGAAGEQYF.

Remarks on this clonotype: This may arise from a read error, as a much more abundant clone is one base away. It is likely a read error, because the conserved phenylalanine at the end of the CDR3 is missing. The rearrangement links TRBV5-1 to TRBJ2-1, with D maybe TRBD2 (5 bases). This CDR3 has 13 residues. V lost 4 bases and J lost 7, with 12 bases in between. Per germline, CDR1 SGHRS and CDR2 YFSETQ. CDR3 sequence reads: CASSPGPGNEQFL. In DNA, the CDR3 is TGCGCCAGCAGCCCGGGCCCGGGAAATGAGCAGTTCTTA.

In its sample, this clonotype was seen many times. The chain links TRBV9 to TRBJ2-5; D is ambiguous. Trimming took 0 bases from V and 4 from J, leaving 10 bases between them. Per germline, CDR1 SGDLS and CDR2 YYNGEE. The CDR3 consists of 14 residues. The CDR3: CASSVGVGRETQYF. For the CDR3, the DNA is TGTGCCAGCAGCGTAGGTGTAGGCCGAGAGACCCAGTACTTC. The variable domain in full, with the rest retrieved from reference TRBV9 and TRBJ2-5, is DSGVTQTPKHLITATGQRVTLRCSPRSGDLSVYWYQQSLDQGLQFLIQYYNGEERAKGNILERFSAQQFPDLHSELNLSSLELGDSALYFCASSVGVGRETQYFGPGTRLLVL.

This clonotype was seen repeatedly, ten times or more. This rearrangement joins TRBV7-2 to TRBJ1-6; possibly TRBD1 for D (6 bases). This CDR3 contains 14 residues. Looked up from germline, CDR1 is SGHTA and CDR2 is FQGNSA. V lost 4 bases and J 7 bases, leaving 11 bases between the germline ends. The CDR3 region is CASSSQGRNSPLHF. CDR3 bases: TGTGCCAGCAGCTCACAGGGAAGGAATTCACCCCTCCACTTT.

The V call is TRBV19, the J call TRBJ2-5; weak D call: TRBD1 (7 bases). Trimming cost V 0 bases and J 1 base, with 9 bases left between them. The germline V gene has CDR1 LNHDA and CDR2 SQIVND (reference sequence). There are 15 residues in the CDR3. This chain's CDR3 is CASSIDQGGQETQYF. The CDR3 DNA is TGTGCCAGTAGTATAGATCAGGGGGGCCAAGAGACCCAGTACTTC.

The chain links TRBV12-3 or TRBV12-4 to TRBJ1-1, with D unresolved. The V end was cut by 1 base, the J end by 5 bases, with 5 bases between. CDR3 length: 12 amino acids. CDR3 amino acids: CASSLERTEAFF. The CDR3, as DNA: TGTGCCAGCAGTTTAGAGAGGACTGAAGCTTTCTTT.

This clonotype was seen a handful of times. CDR3 sequence (DNA): TGTGCCAGCACCTCGGACTGGAGCTCCTACGAGCAGTACTTC. Translating gives CASTSDWSSYEQYF. V is TRBV2 and J is TRBJ2-7; D is possibly TRBD2 (5 bases). Germline V gives CDR1 SNHLY, CDR2 FYNNEI. This CDR3 comprises 14 residues. V gave up 7 bases and J gave up 0 bases, with 13 bases separating them.

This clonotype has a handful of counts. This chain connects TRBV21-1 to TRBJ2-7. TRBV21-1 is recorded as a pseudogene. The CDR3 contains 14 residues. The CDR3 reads CASSMRGLQYEQYV. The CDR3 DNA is TGTGCCAGCAGCATGAGAGGTCTGCAGTACGAGCAGTACGTC.

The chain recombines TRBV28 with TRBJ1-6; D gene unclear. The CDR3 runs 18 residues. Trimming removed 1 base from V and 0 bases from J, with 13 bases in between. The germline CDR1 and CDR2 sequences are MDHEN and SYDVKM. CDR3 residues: CASSLSRFLSSYNSPLHF. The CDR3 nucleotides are TGTGCCAGCAGTTTATCCCGGTTTCTGAGCTCCTATAATTCACCCCTCCACTTT.

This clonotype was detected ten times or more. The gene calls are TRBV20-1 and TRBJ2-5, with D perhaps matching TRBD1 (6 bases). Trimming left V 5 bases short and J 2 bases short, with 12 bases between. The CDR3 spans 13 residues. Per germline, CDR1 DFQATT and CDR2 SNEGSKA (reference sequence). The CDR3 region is CSASGQTQETQYF. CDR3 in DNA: TGCAGTGCTTCCGGACAGACTCAAGAGACCCAGTACTTC.

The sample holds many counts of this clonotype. The CDR3 DNA is TGTGCCAGCAGCCCGAGACAGAACACTGAAGCTTTCTTT. This encodes CASSPRQNTEAFF. This rearrangement joins TRBV7-9 to TRBJ1-1; no clear D gene. V was pared by 5 bases and J by 1 base, with 8 bases between. The CDR3 is 13 amino acids. Per the germline V gene, CDR1 is SEHNR and CDR2 is FQNEAQ (reference sequence).

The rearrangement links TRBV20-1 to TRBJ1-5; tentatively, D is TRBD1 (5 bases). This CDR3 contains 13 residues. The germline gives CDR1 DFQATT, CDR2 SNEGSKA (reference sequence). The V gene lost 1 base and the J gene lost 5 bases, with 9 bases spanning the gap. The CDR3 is CSARGREYQPQHF. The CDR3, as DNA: TGCAGTGCTAGAGGCAGGGAATATCAGCCCCAGCATTTT.